The source of this T cell receptor beta chain is a study of T cells in Graves' hyperthyroidism and ophthalmopathy. Study results and caveats: Ophthalmopathy got predicted by the model a median approximately 6.3 months before its onset.

The CDR3 regions of TCR beta were amplified from RNA transcripts. The primer set for the first-round RT-PCR of the TCR CDR3 was HTBI. TCRdb recomputed calls from the multiplex PCR reads with MiXCR, one row per CDR3 protein. This table has almost 50,000 distinct CDR3 sequences, approximately 58% appearing once. Uncontrolled infection, other autoimmune disease, pregnancy and lactation each barred patients from inclusion. Every diagnosis used clinical symptoms, serum thyroxine and TRAb, thyroid ultrasound and orbital computed tomography. The CDR3 spans 15 residues. The germline CDR1 and CDR2 sequences are MNHEY and SVGAGI. The V gene lost 0 bases and the J gene lost 4 bases, with 10 bases spanning the gap. This clonotype showed up many times. The target antigen is unknown.

This sequence originates from a man aged 18-30 years with Graves' hyperthyroidism. The chain is built from TRBV6-5 and TRBJ1-3; D call uncertain. Sequencing input: peripheral blood or thyroid tissue (not recorded which). The CDR3 reads CASSYSMTLGNTIYF. In nucleotides, the CDR3 is TGTGCCAGCAGTTACTCGATGACGCTGGGAAACACCATATATTTT.